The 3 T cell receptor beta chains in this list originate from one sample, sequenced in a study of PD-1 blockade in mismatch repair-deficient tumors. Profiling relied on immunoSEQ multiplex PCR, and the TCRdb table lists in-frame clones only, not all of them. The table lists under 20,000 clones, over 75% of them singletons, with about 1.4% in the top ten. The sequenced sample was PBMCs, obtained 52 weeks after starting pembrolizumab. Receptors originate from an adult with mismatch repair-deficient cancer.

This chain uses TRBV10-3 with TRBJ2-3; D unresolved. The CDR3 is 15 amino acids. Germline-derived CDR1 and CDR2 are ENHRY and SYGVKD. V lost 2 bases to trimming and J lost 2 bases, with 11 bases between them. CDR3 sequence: CAISEGAFSTDTQYF. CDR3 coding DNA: TGTGCCATCAGTGAGGGAGCCTTTTCCACAGATACGCAGTATTTT.

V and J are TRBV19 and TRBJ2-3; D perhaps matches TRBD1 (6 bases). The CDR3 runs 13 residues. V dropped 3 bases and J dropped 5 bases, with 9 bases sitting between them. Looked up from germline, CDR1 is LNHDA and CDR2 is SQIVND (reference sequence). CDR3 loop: CASSIEGGDTQYF. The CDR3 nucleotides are TGTGCCAGTAGTATTGAAGGGGGAGATACGCAGTATTTT.

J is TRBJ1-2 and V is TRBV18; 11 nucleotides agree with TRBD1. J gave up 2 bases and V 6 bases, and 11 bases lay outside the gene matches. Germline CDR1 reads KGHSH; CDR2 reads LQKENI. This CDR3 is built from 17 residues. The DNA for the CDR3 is TGTGCCAGCTCCCCGGACAGGGGGCGAATTCCCAACTATGGCTACACCTTC. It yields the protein CASSPDRGRIPNYGYTF.